The 11 T cell receptor beta chains listed next were all sequenced from one sample in a study of blood T cell repertoires in COVID-19. Sequencing used immunoSEQ multiplex PCR; TCRdb keeps in-frame clones, though not all of them. The profile shows approximately 450,000 clones, about 85% of them singletons. The sequencing sample was made of PBMCs or T cells enriched from blood (not recorded which). The receptors were sampled from a woman between 18 and 29 years old with acute COVID-19.

The chain carries TRBV3-1 (or the pseudogene TRBV3-2) and TRBJ2-5, with 11 bases aligning to TRBD2. V lost 3 bases and J lost 5; bases outside the gene matches: 2. CDR1 and CDR2 from the germline V gene are LGHDT and YNNKEL (reference sequence). This CDR3 has 14 amino acids. As DNA, the CDR3 is TGTGCCAGCAGCCAGGGACTAGCGGTTGAGACCCAGTACTTC. This codes for CASSQGLAVETQYF.

This chain uses TRBV6-6 with TRBJ2-7; 8 bases map to TRBD2. There are 13 residues in the CDR3. Germline V lookup: CDR1 MNHNY, CDR2 SVGAGI (reference sequence). Trimming at V came to 6 bases and at J to 9 bases, leaving 10 bases not matched to a gene. The CDR3 region is CASSPISGKGQYF. The CDR3 coding sequence is TGTGCCAGCAGCCCCATTAGCGGGAAGGGGCAGTACTTC.

In nucleotides, the CDR3 is TGTGCCAGTAGTGTAAAAGTAACAGGGGGCAGTTCCTACGAGCAGTACTTC. The encoded protein is CASSVKVTGGSSYEQYF. This rearrangement joins TRBV19 to TRBJ2-7; TRBD1 agrees at 9 bases. Germline loops: CDR1 LNHDA, CDR2 SQIVND (reference sequence). The CDR3 is 17 residues long. V was pared by 5 bases and J by 1 base, with 12 bases of the junction left unmatched. Using reference TRBV19 and TRBJ2-7 for the parts outside the CDR3, the full variable domain is DGGITQSPKYLFRKEGQNVTLSCEQNLNHDAMYWYRQDPGQGLRLIYYSQIVNDFQKGDIAEGYSVSREKKESFPLTVTSAQKNPTAFYLCASSVKVTGGSSYEQYFGPGTRLTVT.

This chain connects TRBV7-2 to TRBJ2-2; D is uncertain. The CDR3 contains 14 residues. V lost 2 bases and J 0 bases, leaving 4 bases between the germline ends. Germline-derived CDR1 and CDR2 are SGHTA and FQGNSA. As DNA, the CDR3 is TGTGCCAGCAGCTTATTAACGAACACCGGGGAGCTGTTTTTT. Translated: CASSLLTNTGELFF.

The CDR3 spells CASSDGDRSYNEQFF. CDR3 DNA sequence: TGTGCCAGCAGTGACGGAGACAGATCATACAATGAGCAGTTCTTC. This chain uses TRBV6-1 with TRBJ2-1, with a tentative D call TRBD1 (5 bases). In germline, CDR1 is MNHNS, CDR2 SASEGT. V was cut by 3 bases and J by 4 bases, with 13 bases left in between. The CDR3 is 15 amino acids.

The J gene is TRBJ2-1, the V gene TRBV6-4; possibly TRBD1 for D (6 bases). V was shortened by 4 bases and J by 5 bases, with 9 bases between the two germline ends. Germline loops: CDR1 MRHNA, CDR2 SNTAGT. The CDR3 is made up of 13 amino acids. The DNA of the CDR3 is TGTGCCAGCAGTGCCCGGGACAACAATGAGCAGTTCTTC. Amino acid sequence: CASSARDNNEQFF.

The rearrangement links TRBV10-2 to TRBJ2-7; 11 nucleotides align to TRBD1. CDR1 is WSHSY and CDR2 is SAAADI in the germline V gene. Losses at the gene ends were 6 bases for V and 6 bases for J; bases not matched to a gene: 10. CDR3 size: 15 residues. The CDR3 coding sequence is TGCGCCAGCAGCGATACCGGGACAGGGGGTGGCGAGCAGTACTTC. The encoded protein is CASSDTGTGGGEQYF.

This clone has a single count. The J gene is TRBJ1-4, the V gene TRBV5-8; 8 bases match TRBD1. The CDR3 spans 14 residues. Germline CDR1 and CDR2: SGHTS and YDEGEE. Unmatched junction bases numbered 9, after V lost 4 bases and J lost 10 bases. CDR3 loop: CASSTRQGWAKLFF. CDR3 DNA: TGTGCCAGCAGCACTAGACAGGGGTGGGCAAAACTGTTTTTT.

The V gene is TRBV3-1 (or the pseudogene TRBV3-2), the J gene TRBJ2-5; tentatively, D is TRBD1 (5 bases). CDR3 length: 14 amino acids. V gave up 4 bases and J gave up 2 bases, with 11 bases separating them. Germline V gene sequence: CDR1 LGHDT, CDR2 YNNKEL (reference sequence). The CDR3 DNA is TGTGCCAGCAGCCTATTTCAGGGACAAGAGACCCAGTACTTC. It codes for CASSLFQGQETQYF.

The rearrangement links TRBV3-1 (or the pseudogene TRBV3-2) to TRBJ2-5, with D maybe TRBD2 (5 bases). Trimming cost V 3 bases and J 4 bases, with 15 bases left between them. The germline V gene has CDR1 LGHDT and CDR2 YNNKEL (reference sequence). CDR3 length equals 15 residues. The CDR3 nucleotides read TGTGCCAGCAGCCACCTTTCGGCTAGCTCAGAGACCCAGTACTTC. Protein: CASSHLSASSETQYF.

The CDR3 DNA reads as TGCGCCAGCAGCTTGGGAACAGTTAACAGCCTCGCGAACACTGAAGCTTTCTTT. Protein: CASSLGTVNSLANTEAFF. V and J are TRBV5-1 and TRBJ1-1; unclear D gene. V lost 0 bases to trimming and J lost 1 base, with 19 bases between them. CDR3 length: 18 amino acids. Germline V CDR1 and CDR2: SGHRS, YFSETQ. The full variable domain, its missing parts supplied by reference TRBV5-1 and TRBJ1-1, is KAGVTQTPRYLIKTRGQQVTLSCSPISGHRSVSWYQQTPGQGLQFLFEYFSETQRNKGNFPGRFSGRQFSNSRSEMNVSTLELGDSALYLCASSLGTVNSLANTEAFFGQGTRLTVV.